The present T cell receptor (beta chain) was sequenced within a study of blood T cell repertoires in COVID-19. About the study: Sites in the United States, Italy and Spain provided acute and convalescent COVID-19 samples. T cells, B-cell-depleted T cells, or PBMCs provided the cDNA or gDNA that served as material.

In the source study's methods: By means of reference gene primer amplification, nucleated cell counts were estimated. The repertoire was sequenced with immunoSEQ multiplex PCR; TCRdb's copy has only in-frame clones and lacks some. That table furnishes V, J and clone size, whereas the DNA furnished D and trimming. The sample records over 40,000 clones, about four fifths being singletons. Germline trimming cut 4 bases from V and 1 base from J; bases unmatched to any gene: 9. CDR1 is KGHDR, CDR2 SFDVKD, per germline. This CDR3 comprises 17 residues. Material for sequencing was peripheral blood. This rearrangement joins TRBV24-1 to TRBJ1-2; 9 bases agree with TRBD1. This receptor was taken from a woman aged 55-69 years with acute or convalescent COVID-19. The chain's CDR3 is CATSELPTGGVNYGYTF. CDR3 nucleotide sequence: TGTGCCACCAGTGAACTACCGACAGGGGGGGTTAACTATGGCTACACCTTC.